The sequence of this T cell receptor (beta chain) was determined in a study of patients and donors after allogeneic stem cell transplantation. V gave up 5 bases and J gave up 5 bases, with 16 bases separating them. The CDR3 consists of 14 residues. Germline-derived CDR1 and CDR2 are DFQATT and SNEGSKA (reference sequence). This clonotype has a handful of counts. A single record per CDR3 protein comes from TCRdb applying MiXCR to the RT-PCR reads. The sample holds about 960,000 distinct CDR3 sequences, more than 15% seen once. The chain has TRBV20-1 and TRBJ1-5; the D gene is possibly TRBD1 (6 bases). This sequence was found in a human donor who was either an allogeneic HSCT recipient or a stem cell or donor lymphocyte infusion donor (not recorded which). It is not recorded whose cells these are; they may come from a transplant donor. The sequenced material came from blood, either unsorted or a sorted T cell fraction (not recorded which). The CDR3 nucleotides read TGCAGTGCTTGGGACAAAAGGGCCTATCAGCCCCAGCATTTT. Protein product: CSAWDKRAYQPQHF.